Listed below are T cell receptor beta chains from one sample, sequenced in a study of cytomegalovirus exposure and HLA in healthy donors. Profiled with immunoSEQ multiplex PCR; TCRdb holds only in-frame clones, not every one. Among about 140,000 clones, around 82% were seen once, and the ten largest hold around 2.5%. Material: PBMCs. The receptors were gathered from a man aged 50 to 60 in good health and CMV-seronegative. Each CDR3 is given without its conserved first and last residue. Clone sizes are given selectively: once, few, many, or a class where the clone is expanded.

TRBV6-1	TRBJ1-5	once	11	ASRDTINQPQH
TRBV5-1	TRBJ2-5	-	13	ASSLVAGAQETQY
TRBV6-4	TRBJ2-6	-	15	ASRIPLTGSGANVLT
TRBV9	TRBJ2-1	-	13	ASSVRAGGYNEQF
TRBV27	TRBJ2-7	-	11	ASSWAVIYEQY
TRBV2	TRBJ1-2	-	10	ASSDRVEGYT
TRBV19	TRBJ1-5	few	10	ASSGGDQPQH
TRBV6-5	TRBJ2-7	-	12	ASTGTSRSYEQY
TRBV6-5	TRBJ2-7	-	13	ASSSPGTGGSGQY
TRBV28	TRBJ1-5	-	14	ASGGQPSYSNQPQH
TRBV7-9	TRBJ2-7	-	12	ASSWGDRHYEQY
TRBV19	TRBJ2-4	-	12	ASSIQGRGNIQY
TRBV12-5	TRBJ2-5	-	14	ASGRSSSGSGETQY
TRBV2	TRBJ2-1	-	11	ASTKFERNEQF
TRBV7-8	TRBJ2-3	-	14	ASSLGTSGSSDTQY
TRBV5-5	TRBJ2-7	-	13	ASSLAGGPNYEQY
TRBV5-1	TRBJ2-5	-	13	ASSLAPSGQETQY
TRBV7-2	TRBJ2-5	-	12	ASSPGGVGETQY
TRBV19	TRBJ1-1	-	13	ASSLSSTVNTEAF
TRBV7-3	TRBJ2-1	-	11	ASSLSGLPEQF
TRBV4-2	TRBJ2-1	-	13	ASSLRLAGGDEQF
TRBV4-1	TRBJ2-3	-	11	ASSQQFTDTQY
TRBV15	TRBJ2-7	-	13	ATSTKPSGAGEQY
TRBV4-1	TRBJ2-1	-	14	ASSQDEPSGSYEQF
TRBV9	TRBJ2-7	-	13	ASSVGAQAAYEQY
TRBV18	TRBJ1-4	-	13	ASSPLVWFGSWMF
TRBV27	TRBJ2-1	-	12	ASSLYRFGNEQF
TRBV5-5	TRBJ1-4	-	14	ASSDDPGQGNEKLF
TRBV19	TRBJ1-2	-	11	ASSMVDRGGYT
TRBV27	TRBJ2-5	-	12	ASSLTYLQETQY
TRBV30	TRBJ1-6	-	14	AWSVRETGRNSPLH
TRBV4-1	TRBJ2-1	-	15	ASSQDQGLAGGNEQF
TRBV28	TRBJ1-1	-	14	ASFRGPKGSVTEAF
TRBV30	TRBJ2-1	-	11	AWSYSRGGEQF
TRBV7-2	TRBJ2-1	-	10	ASSLATFGQF
TRBV5-1	TRBJ1-2	few	11	ASSLEGVHGYT
TRBV28	TRBJ2-2	-	13	ASSSPEGNTGELF